The source of this TCR beta chain is a study of blood T cells in healthy people across ages. Study observations and caveats: A roughly linear fall in TCR beta diversity per million T cells was seen with increasing age.

The V segment lost 0 bases and the J segment 8 bases; nucleotides outside the gene matches: 8. Germline V lookup: CDR1 SGDLS, CDR2 YYNGEE. This CDR3 has 14 amino acids. On this clonotype itself: Its target is unknown.

Primed by a sample-barcoded 5' primer and a J-beta primer mix, a second PCR proceeded for about 6 to 11 cycles. A template-switch adaptor that had 12 random nucleotides put a tag on each cDNA molecule. Via MiXCR, TCRdb re-called the 5' RACE reads, giving one row per CDR3 protein. The sample lists around 1,000,000 distinct CDR3 sequences; under 40% were seen once. Sequenced input: blood. This chain uses TRBV9 with TRBJ2-7; 7 bases fit TRBD2. The sequence came from a man aged 18 to 30 in good health. The CDR3 region is CASSVASGALQQYF. The DNA for the CDR3 is TGTGCCAGCAGCGTAGCCAGCGGGGCTTTGCAGCAGTACTTC.